Described below is a single T cell receptor beta chain sequence and its context. Original processing notes: Reference gene primer amplification gave estimated nucleated cell counts. Data came from immunoSEQ multiplex PCR; TCRdb stores just in-frame clones and leaves some out. The V and J calls and clone size were taken over from that table, and D and trimming were inferred from the DNA. The sample lists about 79,000 clones, around 88% seen once, with approximately 15% in the top ten. The data were taken from a study of blood T cell repertoires in COVID-19. Study context: Acute-phase and convalescent COVID-19 samples originated in the United States, Italy and Spain. Nucleic acid was either cDNA or gDNA, and it came from T cells, B-cell-depleted T cells, or PBMCs.

V lost 4 bases and J 3 bases, leaving 12 bases between the germline ends. The CDR3 loop spans 14 amino acids. CDR1 and CDR2 from the germline V gene are SGHKS and YYEKEE (reference sequence). Sequenced material: peripheral blood. The sequence was collected from a man aged 65 to 85 with active or convalescent COVID-19. The genes are TRBV5-5 and TRBJ2-3, with a tentative D call TRBD1 (5 bases). This chain's CDR3 is CASSEQQGTDTQYF. The CDR3 region has the DNA TGTGCCAGCAGCGAGCAGCAGGGAACAGATACGCAGTATTTT. Full variable domain (outside the CDR3, taken from reference TRBV5-5 and TRBJ2-3): DAGVTQSPTHLIKTRGQQVTLRCSPISGHKSVSWYQQVLGQGPQFIFQYYEKEERGRGNFPDRFSARQFPNYSSELNVNALLLGDSALYLCASSEQQGTDTQYFGPGTRLTVL.